The 29 T cell receptor beta chains in this list originate from one sample, sequenced in a study of T cells after yellow fever vaccination. TCRdb itself ran the 5' RACE reads through MiXCR, one entry per CDR3 protein. The table includes some 320,000 distinct CDR3 sequences, roughly 3.9% detected once. This sample comprised PBMCs, obtained 5 days after the yellow fever booster vaccination. The receptors originated from a man aged 18 to 30 who received the YFV17D yellow fever vaccine.

This clonotype has a handful of counts. The V gene is TRBV24-1, the J gene TRBJ2-3; D is ambiguous. V lost 7 bases and J 2 bases, leaving 0 bases between the germline ends. This CDR3 comprises 10 residues. Germline assignment: CDR1 KGHDR and CDR2 SFDVKD. CDR3 loop: CATSTDTQYF. In DNA form, the CDR3 reads TGTGCCACCAGCACAGATACGCAGTATTTT.

There are a few counts of this clonotype. The V gene is TRBV6-6, the J gene TRBJ2-3; 15 bases fit TRBD2. Germline lookup yields CDR1 MNHNY and CDR2 SVGAGI (reference sequence). The CDR3 runs to 18 residues. With V trimmed by 1 base and J by 4 bases, 6 bases remained unmatched. CDR3 region: CASSYLRGLAGGADTQYF. In DNA, the CDR3 is TGTGCCAGCAGTTACTTACGCGGACTAGCGGGGGGGGCAGATACGCAGTATTTT.

The chain links TRBV12-3 or TRBV12-4 to TRBJ2-5; D is unclear. The CDR3 has 14 residues. Trimming removed 4 bases from V and 5 bases from J, with 14 bases in between. The chain's CDR3 is CASSYGPFGETQYF. CDR3 bases: TGTGCCAGCAGTTACGGTCCTTTTGGCGAGACCCAGTACTTC.

The CDR3 DNA reads TGCAGTGCTTACGGACAGATCCAAGAGACCCAGTACTTC. This codes for CSAYGQIQETQYF. This rearrangement joins TRBV20-1 to TRBJ2-5; TRBD1 is a possible D gene (6 bases). Germline lookup yields CDR1 DFQATT and CDR2 SNEGSKA (reference sequence). Trimming took 5 bases from V and 1 from J, leaving 11 bases between them. The CDR3 extends over 13 amino acids.

In its sample, this clonotype was seen a few times. This chain uses TRBV20-1 with TRBJ1-2; D unclear. CDR1 is DFQATT and CDR2 is SNEGSKA in the germline V gene (reference sequence). V shed 3 bases and J shed 2 bases, with 10 bases lying between them. This CDR3 region has 13 residues. The CDR3 protein is CSASNGENYGYTF. In DNA form, the CDR3 reads TGCAGTGCTAGTAACGGGGAGAACTATGGCTACACCTTC.

This clonotype came up many times. The CDR3 sequence: CASSRDRVDYGYTF. CDR3 sequence (DNA): TGCGCCAGCAGCAGAGACAGGGTAGACTATGGCTACACCTTC. The rearrangement uses TRBV5-1 and TRBJ1-2; TRBD1 matches at 7 bases. The CDR3 is 14 amino acids. CDR1 SGHRS and CDR2 YFSETQ come from the germline V gene. Losses at the gene ends were 4 bases for V and 3 bases for J; bases not matched to a gene: 6.

This clonotype was seen at least ten times. The chain is built from TRBV4-1 and TRBJ2-3, with TRBD2 identical over 9 bases. The CDR3 length is 16 residues. Germline CDR1 reads MGHRA; CDR2 reads YSYEKL. V was clipped by 0 bases and J by 3 bases; unmatched bases: 4. DNA of the CDR3: TGCGCCAGCAGCCAAGATAGGCGGGGGGGAACAGATACGCAGTATTTT. It yields the protein CASSQDRRGGTDTQYF.

This clonotype came up many times. The rearrangement uses TRBV3-1 and TRBJ2-5, with a tentative D call TRBD2 (5 bases). The CDR3 extends over 14 amino acids. Germline V gene sequence: CDR1 LGHDT, CDR2 YNNKEL (reference sequence). Trimming took 3 bases from V and 4 from J, leaving 12 bases between them. CDR3 bases: TGTGCCAGCAGCCAGGGAGAGCTGGGAGAGACCCAGTACTTC. It is translated as CASSQGELGETQYF.

CDR3 nucleotides: TGCGCCAGCAGCGAACGGGCCGTGAACACTGAAGCTTTCTTT. Residues: CASSERAVNTEAFF. The rearrangement links TRBV5-1 to TRBJ1-1; D unclear. The V end was cut by 4 bases, the J end by 0 bases, with 10 bases between. This CDR3 has 14 amino acids. The germline CDR1 and CDR2 sequences are SGHRS and YFSETQ. Filled out from reference TRBV5-1 and TRBJ1-1, the complete variable domain reads KAGVTQTPRYLIKTRGQQVTLSCSPISGHRSVSWYQQTPGQGLQFLFEYFSETQRNKGNFPGRFSGRQFSNSRSEMNVSTLELGDSALYLCASSERAVNTEAFFGQGTRLTVV.

The table lists this clonotype with a few counts. The V and J genes are TRBV4-1 and TRBJ2-1; unclear D gene. CDR3 size: 13 residues. CDR1 is MGHRA and CDR2 is YSYEKL in the germline V gene. The V end lost 0 bases, the J end lost 7 bases, and 7 bases lay between the germline ends. CDR3 DNA sequence: TGCGCCAGCAGCCAAGAGAAGCGTAATGAGCAGTTCTTC. This gives the protein CASSQEKRNEQFF.

This clonotype came up a few times. The chain joins TRBV4-1 to TRBJ2-2; D not resolved. The germline gives CDR1 MGHRA, CDR2 YSYEKL. V lost 1 base and J 7 bases, leaving 7 bases between the germline ends. The CDR3 covers 13 residues. In DNA, the CDR3 is TGCGCCAGCAGCCAAGTCGCCAACGGGGAGCTGTTTTTT. It specifies CASSQVANGELFF.

A single count supports this clonotype. Germline is not matched at one junction end, which may reflect a read error. The gene calls are TRBV12-5 and TRBJ2-1; perhaps TRBD2 as D (7 bases). Germline V gene sequence: CDR1 LGHNT, CDR2 FRNRAP. This CDR3 is built from 16 residues. The CDR3 DNA is TGTGCTAGTTCTTTGGGAGGGGGGAGCTCCTTCAATGAGCAGTTCTTC. This sequence encodes CASSLGGGSSFNEQFF.

This clonotype was seen at least ten times. The chain links TRBV5-1 to TRBJ2-7, with D perhaps matching TRBD2 (7 bases). Germline CDR1 reads SGHRS; CDR2 reads YFSETQ. This CDR3 has 13 residues. The V end was cut by 4 bases, the J end by 6 bases, with 14 bases between. CDR3 in DNA: TGCGCCAGCAGCGTGGAAGGGGGGGGCGAGCAGTACGTC. Translation gives CASSVEGGGEQYV.

The sample holds many counts of this clonotype. This chain uses TRBV27 with TRBJ1-2; D not resolved. CDR1 is MNHEY, CDR2 SMNVEV, per germline (reference sequence). V was trimmed by 1 base and J by 3 bases, leaving 6 bases between them. This CDR3 is built from 13 residues. In DNA form, the CDR3 reads TGTGCCAGCAGTTTATTCGGCTACTATGGCTACACCTTC. Translated: CASSLFGYYGYTF.

In this sample, this clonotype turned up a few times. For the CDR3, the DNA is TGTGCCAGCAGCTTGAAACCGGGACAGGCCCCACCTTACTATGGCTACACCTTC. This codes for CASSLKPGQAPPYYGYTF. J is TRBJ1-2 and V is TRBV7-8; 8 bases agree with TRBD1. J lost 3 bases, V lost 3 bases, and 15 bases had no gene match. CDR1 is SGHVS, CDR2 FQNEAQ, per germline. This CDR3 contains 18 residues.

This chain connects TRBV27 to TRBJ2-1, with D uncertain. Trimming left V 1 base short and J 0 bases short, with 4 bases between. The CDR3 loop spans 14 amino acids. Germline V gene sequence: CDR1 MNHEY, CDR2 SMNVEV (reference sequence). The CDR3: CASSLFPSYNEQFF. The CDR3 DNA sequence: TGTGCCAGCAGTTTATTTCCCTCCTACAATGAGCAGTTCTTC.

This clonotype was seen a few times. The chain carries TRBV7-8 and TRBJ2-7; TRBD1 matches 10 bases. Germline V gene lookup returns CDR1 SGHVS and CDR2 FQNEAQ. With V trimmed by 9 bases and J by 3 bases, 11 bases remained unmatched. There are 15 residues in the CDR3. The CDR3 here is CASSRGDRGFYEQYV. The CDR3 nucleotides read TGTGCCAGTTCGAGGGGGGACAGGGGTTTCTACGAGCAGTACGTC.

This clonotype was observed a few times. V and J are TRBV20-1 and TRBJ1-1; 8 nucleotides agree with TRBD1. The CDR3 runs 16 residues. J was trimmed by 10 bases and V by 0 bases; bases with no gene match: 16. Per germline, CDR1 DFQATT and CDR2 SNEGSKA (reference sequence). This chain's CDR3 is CSARDRVTGGSLRAFF. The DNA for the CDR3 is TGCAGTGCTAGAGATCGGGTAACAGGGGGTTCTCTGAGAGCTTTCTTT.

This rearrangement joins TRBV27 to TRBJ1-6, with 7 bases aligning to TRBD1. V was clipped by 5 bases and J by 6 bases; unmatched bases: 10. This CDR3 is 16 amino acids long. Per germline, CDR1 MNHEY and CDR2 SMNVEV (reference sequence). CDR3: CASSERTGSINSPLHF. CDR3 DNA sequence: TGTGCCAGCAGTGAACGGACAGGCTCGATTAATTCACCCCTCCACTTT.

This clonotype was seen more than once but under ten times. The chain couples TRBV5-1 to TRBJ2-3; D remains unclear. Germline CDR1 and CDR2: SGHRS and YFSETQ. The CDR3 is 15 amino acids. Between the trimmed V and J ends, which lost 3 bases and 1 base, there was a span of 12 bases. CDR3 coding DNA: TGCGCCAGCAGCTGGAACGGGCAGGGCACAGATACGCAGTATTTT. Translating it yields CASSWNGQGTDTQYF.

This clonotype came up a few times. The J gene is TRBJ2-7, the V gene TRBV14; 9 bases fit TRBD1. The CDR3 length is 14 residues. Losses at the gene ends were 5 bases for V and 2 bases for J; bases not matched to a gene: 4. Germline-derived CDR1 and CDR2 are SGHDN and FVKESK. The CDR3, as DNA: TGTGCCAGCAGCTTCGGACAGGGGCCCTACGAGCAGTACTTC. It encodes CASSFGQGPYEQYF.

There are many counts of this clonotype. As DNA, the CDR3 is TGTGCCAGCAGCTTAGGCCAGGGGTACCAAGAGACCCAGTACTTC. Its translation is CASSLGQGYQETQYF. This chain links TRBV7-9 with TRBJ2-5; perhaps TRBD1 as D (6 bases). In germline, CDR1 is SEHNR, CDR2 FQNEAQ (reference sequence). Trimming cost V 1 base and J 0 bases, with 9 bases left between them. This CDR3 region has 15 residues.

The table lists this clonotype with many counts. The V gene is TRBV6-4, the J gene TRBJ2-3; possible D gene TRBD1, 5 bases. The V gene lost 4 bases and the J gene lost 3 bases, with 11 bases spanning the gap. The CDR3 runs to 14 residues. Germline-derived CDR1 and CDR2 are MRHNA and SNTAGT. In nucleotides, the CDR3 is TGTGCCAGCAGTGCTCAGGGTCGGACAGATACGCAGTATTTT. It codes for CASSAQGRTDTQYF.

This clonotype has just a few counts. The CDR3 loop reads CSARADSLTLHF. CDR3 in DNA: TGCAGTGCTAGAGCGGACAGCCTTACCCTCCACTTT. The chain combines TRBV20-1 with TRBJ1-6; a possible D gene is TRBD1 (6 bases). This CDR3 is built from 12 residues. Germline-derived CDR1 and CDR2 are DFQATT and SNEGSKA (reference sequence). Trimming pared 1 base from V and 14 bases from J, leaving 12 bases between.

This clonotype was recorded at least ten times. CDR3 DNA: TGTGCCAGCAGCTCTCTAGCGGGGGGACTCAATGAGCAGTTCTTC. Its translation: CASSSLAGGLNEQFF. This chain links TRBV7-3 with TRBJ2-1; 11 bases map to TRBD2. This CDR3 is built from 15 residues. CDR1 and CDR2 (germline): SGHTA, FQGTGA. The J segment lost 6 bases and the V segment lost 4 bases, leaving 5 bases of the junction unmatched.

This clonotype was picked up a small number of times. This chain connects TRBV11-2 to TRBJ2-3; D remains ambiguous. Deletions cut 1 base from V and 4 bases from J, with 9 bases between. The V gene's germline CDR1 is SGHAT and CDR2 FQNNGV. The CDR3 covers 14 residues. The CDR3 loop reads CASSLAPSSDTQYF. The CDR3 bases are TGTGCCAGCAGCTTAGCACCGTCCTCAGATACGCAGTATTTT.

This clonotype was counted between two and nine times. The chain recombines TRBV7-2 with TRBJ1-1; D is uncertain. Germline V lookup: CDR1 SGHTA, CDR2 FQGNSA. V was shortened by 2 bases and J by 3 bases, with 13 bases between the two germline ends. The CDR3 covers 15 residues. The chain's CDR3 is CASSLFAPKDTEAFF. The CDR3 bases are TGTGCCAGCAGCTTATTCGCCCCCAAAGACACTGAAGCTTTCTTT.

This clonotype occurred a few times. The rearrangement uses TRBV20-1 and TRBJ1-5; D is perhaps TRBD1 (6 bases). This CDR3 is built from 13 residues. Per the germline V gene, CDR1 is DFQATT and CDR2 is SNEGSKA (reference sequence). V lost 3 bases, J lost 3 bases, and 9 bases lay in between. The CDR3 DNA is TGCAGTGCTAGCAGGGGTTACAATCAGCCCCAGCATTTT. Translation: CSASRGYNQPQHF.

This clonotype was observed a handful of times. The V gene is TRBV5-1, the J gene TRBJ2-5; 12 bases match TRBD2. Unmatched junction bases numbered 7, after V lost 4 bases and J lost 0 bases. Germline assignment: CDR1 SGHRS and CDR2 YFSETQ. The CDR3 has 17 residues. In DNA form, the CDR3 reads TGCGCCAGCAGCCCAAGGACTAGCGGGGTGTACCAAGAGACCCAGTACTTC. Protein: CASSPRTSGVYQETQYF.